This TCR beta chain was profiled in a study of blood T cell repertoires in COVID-19. At the level of the study: Both acute and convalescent COVID-19 samples were obtained from the United States, Italy and Spain. From T cells, B-cell-depleted T cells, or PBMCs came the material, which was cDNA or gDNA.

Methods used by the authors: Amplified reference gene primers provided the basis for estimating nucleated cell counts. Some clones are missing from TCRdb's copy, which holds only in-frame ones; the method was immunoSEQ multiplex PCR. The DNA was the basis for D and trimming; V, J and clone size are from that table. The sample includes about 140,000 clones, approximately 85% of them seen just once. Comment on this clone: This CDR3 is also generated by other DNA sequences in the sample.

Trimming took 3 bases from V and 0 from J, leaving 12 bases between them. This CDR3 has 14 residues. Per the germline V gene, CDR1 is DFQATT and CDR2 is SNEGSKA (reference sequence). The rearrangement uses TRBV20-1 and TRBJ2-7; D call uncertain. The receptor was derived from a man aged 65-85 years with acute or convalescent COVID-19. The sample comprised peripheral blood. The CDR3 here is CSASELRLSYEQYF. In nucleotides, the CDR3 is TGCAGTGCTAGTGAACTCCGCCTCTCCTACGAGCAGTACTTC.